The 15 T cell receptor beta chains below were found in one sample sequenced in a study of cytomegalovirus exposure and HLA in healthy donors. 13 Jbeta primers and 60 Vbeta primers were used for the PCR. Profiled with immunoSEQ multiplex PCR; TCRdb holds only in-frame clones, not every one. The data contain under 150,000 clones, about two thirds of them singletons. Material: PBMCs. The receptor set was obtained from a man in his 60s in good health and CMV-seronegative.

The chain links TRBV21-1 to TRBJ1-3; no DNA check was done on the table's D call, TRBD1. TRBV21-1 is tagged as a pseudogene. This CDR3 is 14 amino acids long. The CDR3 sequence: CASSTAWGGNTIYF. For the CDR3, the DNA is TGTGCCAGCAGCACCGCCTGGGGCGGAAACACCATATATTTT.

The V call is TRBV6-6, the J call TRBJ2-5; 8 bases are a match to TRBD1. Trimming removed 7 bases from V and 6 bases from J; junction bases left unmatched: 13. CDR1 and CDR2 from the germline V gene are MNHNY and SVGAGI (reference sequence). CDR3 length equals 15 residues. In nucleotides, the CDR3 is TGTGCCAGCACCCGCCCCCCACAGGGGGTGCAGACCCAGTACTTC. Translation: CASTRPPQGVQTQYF.

The genes are TRBV6-6 and TRBJ2-7; D might be TRBD1 (6 bases). Trimming cost V 6 bases and J 0 bases, with 9 bases left between them. Germline assignment: CDR1 MNHNY and CDR2 SVGAGI (reference sequence). The CDR3 extends over 13 amino acids. CDR3 DNA sequence: TGTGCCAGCAGCCGACAGGCCTCCTACGAGCAGTACTTC. Its translation is CASSRQASYEQYF.

This chain links TRBV2 with TRBJ2-6; 9 nucleotides line up with TRBD1. Per germline, CDR1 SNHLY and CDR2 FYNNEI. CDR3 length: 17 residues. J lost 0 bases, V lost 9 bases, and 9 bases had no gene match. CDR3 DNA sequence: TGTGCCAGTTATCCGGGACAGGGTGCCTCTGGGGCCAACGTCCTGACTTTC. It yields the protein CASYPGQGASGANVLTF.

V usage is TRBV9 and J usage is TRBJ1-2; possibly TRBD1 for D (5 bases). Between the trimmed V and J ends, which lost 4 bases and 4 bases, there was a span of 20 bases. This CDR3 spans 16 amino acids. CDR1 is SGDLS and CDR2 is YYNGEE in the germline V gene. In DNA form, the CDR3 reads TGTGCCAGCAGCCCAGAAGCAGTACGGGGGTTCTATGGCTACACCTTC. Its protein is CASSPEAVRGFYGYTF.

The chain is built from TRBV29-1 and TRBJ2-5, with 7 bases identical to TRBD1. The ends lost 8 bases at V and 2 bases at J; junction bases unmatched: 2. Germline V gene data show CDR1 as SQVTM and CDR2 as ANQGSEA. CDR3 length: 11 residues. CDR3 loop: CSIRGQETQYF. In nucleotides, the CDR3 is TGCAGCATCAGGGGGCAAGAGACCCAGTACTTC.

The V gene is TRBV10-1, the J gene TRBJ2-3, with 8 bases lining up with TRBD2. Germline CDR1 reads WNHNN; CDR2 reads SYGVQD (reference sequence). V shed 7 bases and J 1 base; nucleotides not matched to a gene: 1. The CDR3 length is 13 residues. The DNA for the CDR3 is TGCGCCAGCACGGGGGGGGGCACAGATACGCAGTATTTT. This codes for CASTGGGTDTQYF.

This clone was counted a few times. This chain connects TRBV7-3 to TRBJ2-5, with 11 bases aligning to TRBD1. The CDR3 contains 16 residues. With V trimmed by 5 bases and J by 1 base, 6 bases remained unmatched. Germline V gives CDR1 SGHTA, CDR2 FQGTGA. The CDR3 sequence is CASSPAGTGGQETQYF. As DNA, the CDR3 is TGTGCCAGCAGCCCCGCCGGGACAGGGGGCCAAGAGACCCAGTACTTC.

The chain links TRBV4-1 to TRBJ1-4, with 7 bases aligning to TRBD1. V lost 4 bases and J lost 3; bases outside the gene matches: 5. Germline V CDR1 and CDR2: MGHRA, YSYEKL. The CDR3 covers 15 residues. The CDR3 loop reads CASSRAGTANEKLFF. CDR3 bases: TGCGCCAGCAGCCGGGCCGGGACAGCTAATGAAAAACTGTTTTTT.

This chain uses TRBV7-8 with TRBJ1-4, with 8 bases identical to TRBD1. Germline V CDR1 and CDR2: SGHVS, FQNEAQ. The CDR3 runs to 18 residues. V was pared by 3 bases and J by 3 bases, with 12 bases of the junction left unmatched. This CDR3 reads CASSLGTGTGDSNEKLFF. The CDR3 DNA sequence: TGTGCCAGCAGCTTGGGTACCGGGACAGGAGACTCTAATGAAAAACTGTTTTTT.

The chain carries TRBV28 and TRBJ2-7; 7 nucleotides align to TRBD2. CDR3 length equals 17 residues. CDR1 MDHEN and CDR2 SYDVKM come from the germline V gene. The J segment lost 2 bases and the V segment lost 3 bases, leaving 13 bases of the junction unmatched. The CDR3 coding sequence is TGTGCCAGCAGTTTGCACCTCGGGACTATCGGGACCTACGAGCAGTACTTC. This translates into CASSLHLGTIGTYEQYF.

The chain carries TRBV6-5 and TRBJ1-6, with D tentatively TRBD1 (5 bases). The CDR3 loop spans 13 amino acids. Between the trimmed V and J ends, which lost 7 bases and 10 bases, there was a span of 14 bases. Germline CDR1 reads MNHEY; CDR2 reads SVGAGI. CDR3 in amino acids: CASNPQGRSPLHF. In DNA, the CDR3 is TGTGCCAGCAACCCTCAGGGTCGCTCACCCCTCCACTTT.

The chain is built from TRBV19 and TRBJ1-5, with D possibly matching TRBD1 (5 bases). V lost 6 bases to trimming and J lost 2 bases, with 23 bases between them. This CDR3 spans 18 amino acids. The V gene's germline CDR1 is LNHDA and CDR2 SQIVND (reference sequence). This CDR3 is CASSPYITQVEGNQPQHF. CDR3 nucleotides: TGTGCCAGTAGCCCTTATATTACACAGGTGGAAGGCAATCAGCCCCAGCATTTT.

The chain joins TRBV4-1 to TRBJ1-5, with TRBD1 matching over 8 bases. V was clipped by 0 bases and J by 7 bases; unmatched bases: 11. This CDR3 spans 17 amino acids. The germline gives CDR1 MGHRA, CDR2 YSYEKL. CDR3 amino acids: CASSQEFGQGHRQPQHF. The CDR3 DNA reads TGCGCCAGCAGCCAAGAATTTGGACAGGGACATCGGCAGCCCCAGCATTTT.

The chain uses TRBV9 and TRBJ1-4; weak D call: TRBD1 (5 bases). CDR3 size: 16 residues. Trimming removed 0 bases at V and 7 bases at J, with 16 bases between. Germline CDR1 and CDR2: SGDLS and YYNGEE. CDR3 bases: TGTGCCAGCAGCGTAGATATGGGGCGGTCTGGTGAAAAACTGTTTTTT. It translates to CASSVDMGRSGEKLFF.